Listed below are T cell receptor beta chains from one sample, sequenced in a study of blood T cell repertoires in COVID-19. The repertoire was sequenced with immunoSEQ multiplex PCR; TCRdb's copy has only in-frame clones and lacks some. The sample carries about 230,000 clones, about nine tenths recorded once. The sample taken for sequencing was peripheral blood. The receptor set was obtained from a man in his forties or fifties with COVID-19, enrolled during active disease. Each CDR3 is given with its conserved first and last residue. D genes are given only for firm matches. The listing skips clone size in some rows; elsewhere it reads once, few, many or a size class.

D gene,clone size,J gene,V gene,CDR3 length,CDR3 DNA,CDR3 protein
.,.,TRBJ1-6,TRBV6-2/TRBV6-3,14,TGTGCCAGCAGCAGAACTCCCGGTCTGTCACCCCTCCACTTT,CASSRTPGLSPLHF
TRBD1,.,TRBJ1-5,TRBV27,14,TGTGCCAGCAGGCTGACAGGGGGCGGTCAGCCCCAGCATTTT,CASRLTGGGQPQHF
.,.,TRBJ2-1,TRBV7-9,17,TGTGCCAGCAGCCCCTACGGGACACCGGCCTCCTACAATGAGCAGTTCTTC,CASSPYGTPASYNEQFF
TRBD1,.,TRBJ2-7,TRBV13,14,TGTGCCAGCAGCATAGGACAGGGGATAGACGAGCAGTACTTC,CASSIGQGIDEQYF
.,.,TRBJ1-5,TRBV7-9,17,TGTGCCAGCAGCTCCGCCCAGGGGATAATGGGGAATCAGCCCCAGCATTTT,CASSSAQGIMGNQPQHF
TRBD2,.,TRBJ2-6,TRBV2,17,TGTGCCAGCAGTGAGTTTACTAGCGTAAGTGGGGCCAACGTCCTGACTTTC,CASSEFTSVSGANVLTF
.,.,TRBJ2-7,TRBV7-5,12,TGTGTCAGAACACAGGGGGCTGGCGAGCAGTACTTC,CVRTQGAGEQYF
TRBD1,.,TRBJ1-4,TRBV7-9,15,TGTGCCAGCAGCTTAGGACAGGGGACTAATGAAAAACTGTTTTTT,CASSLGQGTNEKLFF
.,.,TRBJ2-1,TRBV6-5,16,TGTGCCAGCAGTTACCTTGACGGTACGGGTCCCAATGAGCAGTTCTTC,CASSYLDGTGPNEQFF
.,.,TRBJ2-1,TRBV28,16,TGTGCCAGCAGTTTCGGGATCGGGAGTTTGAGCAATGAGCAGTTCTTC,CASSFGIGSLSNEQFF
.,.,TRBJ1-1,TRBV19,13,TGTGCCAGTAGTATTCTAGGGAACACTGAAGCTTTCTTT,CASSILGNTEAFF
.,.,TRBJ1-5,TRBV6-1,16,TGTGCCAGCAGTGTGGGGGGGGGTACGAGCAATCAGCCCCAGCATTTT,CASSVGGGTSNQPQHF
TRBD1,.,TRBJ1-6,TRBV4-3,14,TGCGCCAGCAGCCAATGGGACAGCAATTCACCCCTCCACTTT,CASSQWDSNSPLHF
.,few,TRBJ2-3,TRBV24-1,15,TGTGCCACCAGTGATTTGGGAGGGGACACAGATACGCAGTATTTT,CATSDLGGDTDTQYF
TRBD2,.,TRBJ2-1,TRBV3-1/TRBV3-2,16,TGTGCCAGCAGCCAGCTGACTAGCGGGGGGAACAATGAGCAGTTCTTC,CASSQLTSGGNNEQFF
TRBD2,.,TRBJ2-7,TRBV5-3,17,TGTGCCAGAAGCTTGGGACTCACTAGCGGGTGCTCCTACGAGCAGTACTTC,CARSLGLTSGCSYEQYF
.,.,TRBJ2-2,TRBV3-1/TRBV3-2,14,TGTGCCAGCAGCCATCTAGGTGGCACCGGGGAGCTGTTTTTT,CASSHLGGTGELFF
TRBD1,.,TRBJ1-6,TRBV5-1,14,TGCGCCAGCAGCTTGGTGGGACAGAATTCACCCCTCCACTTT,CASSLVGQNSPLHF
.,.,TRBJ2-3,TRBV10-3,12,TGTGCCATCAGCCAATCCCCAGATACGCAGTATTTT,CAISQSPDTQYF